This TCR beta chain emerged from a study of blood T cell repertoires in COVID-19. Across the whole study: Nucleic acid was either cDNA or gDNA, and it came from T cells, B-cell-depleted T cells, or PBMCs.

Original methodology: It was from reference gene primer amplification that nucleated cell counts were estimated. Assay used: immunoSEQ multiplex PCR; TCRdb lists only in-frame clones, some missing. The DNA was the basis for D and trimming; V, J and clone size are from that table. Among approximately 200,000 clones listed, 75% to 90% were seen once. Individuals aged 18 to 89 years were recruited from 20 to 25 US areas. Clinical histories supplied by participants themselves formed the basis of cohort assignment. CDR1 and CDR2 (germline): SGHNT, YYREEE (reference sequence). With 6 bases clipped from V and 5 bases from J, the junction kept 8 bases outside the gene matches. The CDR3 runs 16 residues.

The specimen sequenced was PBMCs or T cells enriched from blood (not recorded which). This TCR derives from a woman aged 25 to 39 who had recovered from COVID-19. The chain employs TRBV5-4 and TRBJ2-5; TRBD2 aligns across 15 bases. The CDR3 sequence: CASIPGTSGGSETQYF. In DNA, the CDR3 is TGTGCCAGCATCCCCGGGACTAGCGGGGGGAGTGAGACCCAGTACTTC. The full variable domain, its missing parts supplied by reference TRBV5-4 and TRBJ2-5, is ETGVTQSPTHLIKTRGQQVTLRCSSQSGHNTVSWYQQALGQGPQFIFQYYREEENGRGNFPPRFSGLQFPNYSSELNVNALELDDSALYLCASIPGTSGGSETQYFGPGTRLLVL.